This section outlines one T cell receptor (beta chain) sequence together with its context. Its antigen target is currently unknown. The data derive from a study of cytomegalovirus exposure and HLA in healthy donors (dated 2017 in TCRdb). Regarding the research as a whole: An earlier analysis of approximately 550 of the donors reported 250 to 300 Gb of sequence data and some 120 million unique TCR beta sequences from about 200 million T cells. About 310 gigabases of sequencing data and tens of millions of unique TCR sequences were included in an early release covering 550 to 800 HLA-typed donors. Among the roughly 370 genotyped donors, about 85% belonged to the genetic ancestry cluster associated with self-reported Caucasian donors. The study aimed to test whether cataloging public T cell receptors could reveal signatures of past pathogen exposure. The study used immunosequencing to profile the T cell repertoires of 670 or so subjects and linked those repertoires to cytomegalovirus serostatus. Besides the first cohort of around 700 subjects, a separate validation cohort made up of roughly 120 different subjects was used. To predict cytomegalovirus infection status, the study brought together high-throughput TCR immunosequencing, statistical association of individual TCRs with disease status, and machine learning. In a later analysis, previously published TCR beta repertoires from 550 to 750 donors were re-analyzed and high-resolution HLA genotyping was added so that TCR occurrence patterns could be studied. Rather than using new phenotypic data, the later analysis identified candidate immune exposures from TCR beta sequences and from how often those sequences occurred across donors. An earlier analysis of around 580 of the donors used high-throughput TCR beta sequencing to judge whether each TCR beta V gene segment behaved as functional or pseudogenic. Donor age, sex, ethnicity and CMV serostatus were compiled together with the repertoire data. A later genetic analysis took genome-wide SNP genotypes for about 55% of the 666 donors and used that subset as a discovery cohort. All discovery cohort repertoires had been generated using a single sequencing platform. Both class I and class II loci were covered by HLA typing, at four-digit resolution. Typing coverage varied by locus: 629-630 donors for A, B, C, DRB1 and DQB1; around 560 for DQA1; over 600 for DPA1; around 450 for DPB1. About 5 DR-DQ haplotypes were handled as single units for association and clustering, since linkage in the cohort was strong. On average, roughly 250,000 unique TCR beta nucleotide sequences were sequenced per donor among 398 genotyped donors of the cohort, with roughly 18% of those sequences being non-productive.

Here is what the overall study found, with its caveats: HLA typing was unavailable for some donors at each locus, so association tests used only the typed subset. Because the 87-base-pair reads could not distinguish some IMGT-functional V segments, including TRBV6-2 and TRBV6-3, those segments were excluded. According to the authors, the approach could potentially be generalized to other disease states and immunological phenotypes. In vitro tests confirmed that a few of the cytomegalovirus-associated TCR beta chains recognize cytomegalovirus antigens. When HLA alleles, especially DR and DQ, strongly co-occurred, attributing TCR associations to individual alleles was difficult. The presence/absence analyses assumed that sequencing depth was roughly uniform across donors, and that assumption may not be true. Cytomegalovirus status was reported to be diagnosed by the classifier with high specificity and sensitivity in both the original and validation cohorts. At a false discovery rate of 0.05, a later analysis linked 16,951 TCR beta sequences to specific HLA alleles. A later analysis reported that several top co-occurrence clusters appeared linked to parvovirus B19, influenza, CMV and Epstein-Barr virus. Most TCR sequences were seen in very few donors, while some public TCRs were found in many individuals. A later analysis found that HLA-associated TCR beta chains were more clonally expanded and had lower generation probabilities than equally common non-associated chains. Compared with the approximately 720-donor mean, donors in an Asian-associated ancestry cluster had fewer N-insertions in productive TCRs, according to a later genetic analysis. An association between a missense DCLRE1C variant and V-gene and J-gene trimming of TCR beta chains was found in a later genetic analysis and replicated in an independent cohort. This cohort had only TCR beta chains sequenced, and the lack of alpha or paired-chain data limited which features could be detected. A further reported finding was that TCR beta sequences accurately predicted the HLA-A and HLA-B alleles for most subjects in the first cohort. The only immune exposure information available for the cohort was CMV serostatus. In an earlier analysis of fewer than 750 of the donors, most TCR beta V segments were observed in productive rearrangements about 87% or about 30% of the time, broadly matching IMGT annotations. A later analysis found that most CMV-associated TCR beta chains appeared HLA-restricted, with HLA associations seemingly driven largely by CMV exposure. Linkage disequilibrium might explain the correlated functional status among segregating V segments, but an unknown experimental factor could not be ruled out. Roughly 17 rarely observed V segments, including chromosome 9 orphons, were excluded from the earlier analysis of several hundred of the donors because counts were too low. The sequencing pipeline was judged likely to have produced a cluster of highly shared sequence variants as a technical artifact. According to a later analysis, TCR association rates differed among HLA loci, with DRB1 alleles showing the most associated TCRs and HLA-C alleles showing the fewest. In the study, some 160 TCR beta chains were listed as associated with cytomegalovirus.

The library was prepared using the immunoSEQ multiplex PCR assay. The multiplex PCR relied on a mix of 60 forward primers for TCR Vbeta segments and 13 reverse primers for TCR Jbeta segments. A multiplex PCR assay on genomic DNA amplified the CDR3 region of rearranged TCR beta genes. Amplified TCR beta libraries were sequenced as 87-base-pair reads on the Illumina HiSeq System. Regarding the original processing steps: In a later analysis, some 80 million unique TCR beta chains were counted across the 500 to 850 repertoires, and some 10 million of these chains were shared by at least two donors. Raw reads were error-corrected and collapsed into unique sequences by a nearest-neighbor algorithm in which closely related sequences were merged to remove PCR and sequencing errors. V, D and J gene segments were assigned by aligning CDR3 sequences to IMGT reference sequences. For a sequence to be retained, a match of at least six nucleotides was required to both a V gene segment and a J gene segment. Rearrangements were classified as productive when the CDR3 lacked stop codons and remained in frame with V and J, and all other rearrangements were classified as non-productive. Following IMGT convention, CDR3 was defined as the stretch from the second conserved V-encoded cysteine to the conserved J-encoded phenylalanine. In an earlier analysis of around 540 of the donors, sequences lacking an unambiguous match to a single V gene segment were excluded. An earlier analysis of around 600 of the donors classified V segments as functional when productive rearrangements were above 56.7% and as segregating when the standard deviation between donors was above 5%. A statistical classification framework was built to diagnose cytomegalovirus status from the catalog of TCR beta chain sequences. In a later analysis, TCR nucleotide sequences were compared against IMGT/GENE-DB human TR gene sequences so that V and J genes could be assigned. A later analysis assigned CDR3 sequences and most-parsimonious VDJ recombination scenarios with the TCRdist pipeline. A later analysis defined each TCR beta chain by its CDR3 amino acid sequence plus V-gene family, and excluded reads lacking a unique V-gene family. In a later analysis, fewer than 600 highly shared, low-generation-probability nucleotide sequences were removed to address suspected cross-contamination and a sequencing artifact. A later analysis calculated a clonal expansion index for each public chain from normalized within-repertoire ranks of inferred template counts. Generation probabilities in a later analysis came from a VDJ recombination model fitted to out-of-frame rearrangements, and those results were checked against IGoR. In a later analysis, TCR-TCR, TCR-HLA and TCR-CMV co-occurrence was scored with hypergeometric tests, and a repertoire-size bias correction was applied to TCR pairs. A later analysis estimated false discovery rates by permuting HLA or CMV assignments 20 times. In a later analysis, co-occurring TCRs were grouped using DBSCAN, and TCRdist sequence similarity was added for clustering within HLA-allele-positive subsets. For co-occurrence clustering, repertoires with fewer than 30,000 or more than 120,000 public chains were excluded, along with a handful of repertoires with anomalous nucleotide sharing. The clones in this table, taken by TCRdb from immuneACCESS, are in-frame only. Not every clone is retained; where verified, under half of the shortfall comes from an unresolved V gene, and the cause of the rest is unknown. V, J and clone size are taken as reported in that table, and D and trimming were inferred from the DNA itself. The table held for this sample gives about 200,000 clones. Roughly 0.74% of the sample is held by the ten biggest clonotypes.

Per the germline V gene (reference sequence), LNHNV is the CDR1 and YYDKDF is the CDR2. Trimming costs V 5 bases and J 4 bases, and their ends lie 17 bases apart. The CDR3 numbers 15 residues from cysteine through phenylalanine. Only the CDR3 DNA stays, 45 bases, in frame from base 1. The cohort consisted of fewer than 700 healthy bone marrow donors. All cohort members were sampled while nominally healthy, although unrecorded immune exposures were likely present. The donor was CMV seronegative and was included in the group of around 320 seronegative cohort members. Every donor gave a peripheral blood sample, and the peripheral blood mononuclear cells from that sample were used for TCR beta sequencing. Genomic DNA was extracted from the blood cell samples with the Qiagen DNeasy Blood Extraction Kit.

The sequenced sample was PBMCs. The sequence was obtained from a boy between 5 and 17 years old in good health and CMV-seronegative. The chain employs TRBV15 and TRBJ1-2, with the D gene too uncertain to name. The CDR3 protein: CATSRGKGRGYGYTF. The DNA sequence is as follows: TGTGCCACCAGCCGAGGCAAAGGGAGAGGCTATGGCTACACCTTC.